This TCR beta chain emerged from a study of blood T cells in healthy people across ages. A second PCR of 7 to 11 cycles used a sample-barcoded 5' primer and a J-beta primer mix. A single record per CDR3 protein comes from TCRdb applying MiXCR to the 5' RACE reads. The top ten clones hold roughly 8% of a sample with some 1.7 million distinct CDR3 sequences, 28% of them seen once. Trimming removed 6 bases from V and 8 bases from J; junction bases left unmatched: 12. CDR3 length equals 14 residues. Looked up from germline, CDR1 is LGHDT and CDR2 is YNNKEL (reference sequence). Specimen: blood. This sequence originates from a woman aged 30 to 39 in good health. The rearrangement uses TRBV3-1 and TRBJ1-2; 7 bases align to TRBD1. CDR3 residues: CASSRRQGSGGYTF. As DNA, the CDR3 is TGTGCCAGCAGTCGAAGACAGGGTAGCGGAGGCTACACCTTC.